This TCR beta chain was sequenced for a study of technical replicates of blood from a handful of donors. TCRdb keeps only in-frame clones here, not all; method: immunoSEQ multiplex PCR. The table includes 60,000 to 80,000 clones, around 92% detected once. J was trimmed by 4 bases and V by 5 bases; bases with no gene match: 12. From germline, CDR1 is SGHTA and CDR2 FQGNSA. The CDR3 length is 16 residues. This sequence originates from a human donor in good health. Some clones in this sample may be carry-over from other donors' samples. The genes are TRBV7-2 and TRBJ1-2; 8 positions agree with TRBD1. Sequenced sample: PBMCs. CDR3 in amino acids: CASSPSRTGSFYGYTF. In nucleotides, the CDR3 is TGTGCCAGCAGCCCATCAAGGACAGGGTCTTTCTATGGCTACACCTTC.